The source of this TCR beta chain is a study of T-cell reconstitution after alpha-beta-depleted transplantation in children (dated by TCRdb to 2016 to 2017). At the level of the whole study: Using TCR repertoire profiling, the study quantitatively followed how T-cell immune reconstitution unfolded in children after TCRalphabeta/CD19-depleted allogeneic hematopoietic cell transplantation. What the study reported, not specific to this receptor: Over the following months the frequencies of hyperexpanded clones went down, and after one year T-cell counts and TCRbeta diversity were mostly credited to newly produced T cells. Apparently early alphabetaT-cell count recovery about two months after transplant reportedly relied on only several hundred rapidly expanded clones derived from non-depleted graft cells. In some patients, the high TCRbeta diversity seen at day 60 was put down to recipient T cells and intrathymic progenitors that had survived conditioning.

Libraries were constructed by PCR. Sequencing was carried out with an Illumina HiSeq 2500. To normalize quantification of the TCRbeta repertoire, the TCR libraries were built with molecular barcoding that relied on unique molecular identifiers. The public reads were run again by TCRdb, first through fastp at Q25 and then through MiXCR, and only productive beta chains were kept. Here each entry gathers all rows of one CDR3 protein and keeps the most common genes and DNA. The sample table contains 200,000 to 300,000 distinct CDR3 sequences; only one count was recorded for roughly 8% of them. The leading ten clones occupy less than 8% of the sample. This clonotype was observed many times. Its antigen is not yet known. One base away there is no much larger clone; base qualities are not given. The germline V gene specifies MNHNS as CDR1 and SASEGT as CDR2. V is pared back by 6 bases and J by 2 bases, with 16 bases lying between the germline termini. CDR3 length: 15 amino acids, cysteine to phenylalanine. The read is trimmed to its CDR3 DNA, 45 bases read in frame from base 1.

In light of the paper, this sample's treatment or condition label describes: allogeneic hematopoietic cell transplantation with graft depleted of TCRalphabeta T cells and CD19 B cells. TCRalphabeta/CD19-depleted allogeneic hematopoietic cell grafts were given to the transplant recipients, all of whom were children. This sequence uses TRBV6-1 and TRBJ2-5; TRBD2 is a weak D gene call, 5 bases matching. The source of this sequence is a male patient younger than 18 who had a stem cell transplant for acute lymphoblastic leukemia, so the T cells may come from the graft donor. The sequenced sample was PBMCs, mostly from graft donor cells, obtained 180 days after TCRalphabeta/CD19-depleted stem cell transplant. The CDR3 protein sequence reads: CASRLQLAGQETQYF. Read as DNA, the sequence is TGTGCCAGCAGACTACAACTCGCGGGTCAAGAGACCCAGTACTTC.